This TCR beta chain was observed in a study of PD-L1 blockade in urothelial cancer. The time point was: pretreatment peripheral blood. Some clones are missing from TCRdb's copy, which holds only in-frame ones; the method was immunoSEQ multiplex PCR. The table shows some 43,000 clones, with 65% to 85% occurring only once. The material sequenced was PBMCs, taken around atezolizumab (anti-PD-L1) treatment. The TCR comes from a man aged 55-75 years with urothelial cancer.

The CDR3 DNA reads as TGTGCCAGCAGCTTGGTACAGGGGAAAGCTTTCTTT. It specifies CASSLVQGKAFF. This chain connects TRBV5-4 to TRBJ1-1, with 7 nucleotides matching TRBD1. Unmatched junction bases numbered 2, after V lost 0 bases and J lost 9 bases. Germline V CDR1 and CDR2: SGHNT, YYREEE (reference sequence). The CDR3 is 12 amino acids.